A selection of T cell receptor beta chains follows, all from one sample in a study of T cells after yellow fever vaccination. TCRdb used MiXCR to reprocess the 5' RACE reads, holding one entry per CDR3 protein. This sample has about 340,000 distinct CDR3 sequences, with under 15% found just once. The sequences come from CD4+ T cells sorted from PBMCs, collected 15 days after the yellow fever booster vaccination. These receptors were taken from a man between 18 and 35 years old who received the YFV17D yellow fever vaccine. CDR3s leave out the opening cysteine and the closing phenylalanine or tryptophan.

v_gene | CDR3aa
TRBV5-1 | ASSLELTRMNTEAF
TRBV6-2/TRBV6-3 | ASQPGGSNQPQH
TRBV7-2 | ASSLGFPGYEQY
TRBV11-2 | ASRGREGRYNEQF
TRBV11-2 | ASSLLLARDTQY
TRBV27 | ASSFRHRGRIYNSPLH
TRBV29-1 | SGQGTTNEKLF
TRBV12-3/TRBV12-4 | ASSLRGGDYGYT
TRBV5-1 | ASSQGLAGEGEQF
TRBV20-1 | SAIQGSGEQY
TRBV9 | ASSVAGNEKLF
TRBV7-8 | ASSWGTGNQPQH
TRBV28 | ASIRAGTEAF
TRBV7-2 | ASALGAGELF
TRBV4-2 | ASSRGGFDNEQF
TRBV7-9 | ASSLGGPITYNEQF
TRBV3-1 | ASSQEGYGNTQY
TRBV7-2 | ASSPDPQNTGELF
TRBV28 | ASSLAAATQY
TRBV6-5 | ASRFSGLNTEAF
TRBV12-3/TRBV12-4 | ASSTHSGGTGANVLT
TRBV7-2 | ASSPPGSHNEQF
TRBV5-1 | ASSLWQETQY
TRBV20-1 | SARGRGGEGSYEQY
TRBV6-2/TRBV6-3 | ASSSGFSGANVLT
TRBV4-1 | ASSHFIGTGPTDTQY
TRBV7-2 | ASSLARGVETQY
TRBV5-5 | ASSPGQDNQPQH
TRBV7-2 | ASSFRGQYNEQF
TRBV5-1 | ASSLSGGAGETQY
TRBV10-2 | ASRLAGIQETQY
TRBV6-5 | ASSYVRNYGYT
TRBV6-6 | ASSYGIAGGLASYNEQF
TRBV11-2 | ASSPRETSRTDTQY
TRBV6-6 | ASSYSSGGITDTQY
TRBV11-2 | ASSLLQTTFQEAF
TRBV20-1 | SAKGGQGADEQY
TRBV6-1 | ASSLWGGGSSGANVLT
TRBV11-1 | ASSSDSPGVDTQY
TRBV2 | ASSENGGTEAF
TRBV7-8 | ASSLGGGAKSSDTQY
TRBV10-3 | AIRWGSTEAF
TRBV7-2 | ASSPNPGPYTDTQY
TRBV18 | ASSGTAAFNEKLF
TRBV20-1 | SARATGDTGELF
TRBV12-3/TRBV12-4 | ASSPRGRGTDTQY
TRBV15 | ATSIQGDTQY
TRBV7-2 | ASSLTIATEQY
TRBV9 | ASSVDGARSETQY
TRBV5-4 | ASSPGRTDSKYEQY
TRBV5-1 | ASSQTGEDEQY
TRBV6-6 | ASSYRDRDTEAF
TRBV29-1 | SVAGLASTDTQY
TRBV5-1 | ASSYLAGNTDTQY